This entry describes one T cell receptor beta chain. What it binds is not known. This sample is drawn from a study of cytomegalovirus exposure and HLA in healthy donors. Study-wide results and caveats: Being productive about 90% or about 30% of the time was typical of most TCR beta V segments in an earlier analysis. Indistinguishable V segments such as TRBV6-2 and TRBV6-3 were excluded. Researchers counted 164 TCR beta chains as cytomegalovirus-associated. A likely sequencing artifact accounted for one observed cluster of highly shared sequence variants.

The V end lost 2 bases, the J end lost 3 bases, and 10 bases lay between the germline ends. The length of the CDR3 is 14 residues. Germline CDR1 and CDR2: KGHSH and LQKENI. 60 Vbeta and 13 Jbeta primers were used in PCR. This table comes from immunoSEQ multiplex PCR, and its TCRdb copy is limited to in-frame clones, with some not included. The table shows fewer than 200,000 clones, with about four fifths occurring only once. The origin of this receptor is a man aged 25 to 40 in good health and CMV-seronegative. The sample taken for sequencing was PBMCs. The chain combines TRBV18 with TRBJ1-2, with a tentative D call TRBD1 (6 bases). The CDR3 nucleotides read TGTGCCAGCTCACCAATACACAGGGACTATGGCTACACCTTC. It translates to CASSPIHRDYGYTF.